What follows are 10 T cell receptor beta chains derived from one specimen sequenced in a study of T cell repertoires in ileal Crohn's disease. Profiled with immunoSEQ multiplex PCR; TCRdb holds only in-frame clones, not every one. Of 16,000 or so clones listed, roughly 90% were seen once; the top ten hold approximately 7.1%. The sample's time point: inflamed ileum from the surgical specimen. The sample was ileal tissue. Every receptor here comes from an adult with Crohn's disease.

V and J are TRBV19 and TRBJ1-4, with a tentative D call TRBD1 (6 bases). V lost 2 bases and J lost 4, with 11 bases in between. The CDR3 runs 15 residues. Per the germline V gene, CDR1 is LNHDA and CDR2 is SQIVND (reference sequence). As DNA, the CDR3 is TGTGCCAGTAGTATATCGGCAGGGGTTAATGAAAAACTGTTTTTT. Translation: CASSISAGVNEKLFF. The whole variable domain, remainder taken from reference TRBV19 and TRBJ1-4, is DGGITQSPKYLFRKEGQNVTLSCEQNLNHDAMYWYRQDPGQGLRLIYYSQIVNDFQKGDIAEGYSVSREKKESFPLTVTSAQKNPTAFYLCASSISAGVNEKLFFGSGTQLSVL.

The J gene is TRBJ2-7, the V gene TRBV2; no definite D call. The CDR3 contains 12 residues. Per the germline V gene, CDR1 is SNHLY and CDR2 is FYNNEI. V gave up 8 bases and J gave up 0 bases, with 8 bases separating them. The CDR3, as DNA: TGTGCCAGCGGTGGATTCTCCTACGAGCAGTACTTC. Protein product: CASGGFSYEQYF. The full variable domain, its missing parts supplied by reference TRBV2 and TRBJ2-7, is EPEVTQTPSHQVTQMGQEVILRCVPISNHLYFYWYRQILGQKVEFLVSFYNNEISEKSEIFDDQFSVERPDGSNFTLKIRSTKLEDSAMYFCASGGFSYEQYFGPGTRLTVT.

This chain joins TRBV10-3 and TRBJ1-6; maybe TRBD1 (6 bases). Germline values: CDR1 ENHRY, CDR2 SYGVKD. The V gene lost 2 bases and the J gene lost 7 bases, with 9 bases spanning the gap. This CDR3 contains 14 residues. The CDR3 sequence is CAISERGGNSPLHF. CDR3 nucleotides: TGTGCCATCAGTGAGAGGGGGGGGAATTCACCCCTCCACTTT.

The chain links TRBV15 to TRBJ2-5; D is ambiguous. Trimming removed 0 bases at V and 4 bases at J, with 6 bases between. The germline CDR1 and CDR2 sequences are LNHNV and YYDKDF (reference sequence). The CDR3 contains 13 residues. The CDR3 protein is CATSRDQRETQYF. DNA for the CDR3: TGTGCCACCAGCAGAGATCAGAGAGAGACCCAGTACTTC.

The chain recombines TRBV28 with TRBJ2-7; possible D gene TRBD1, 6 bases. Germline V gene data show CDR1 as MDHEN and CDR2 as SYDVKM. This CDR3 is 12 amino acids long. V lost 8 bases to trimming and J lost 0 bases, with 8 bases between them. The CDR3 DNA is TGTGCCAGCGGACAGAGCTCCTACGAGCAGTACTTC. Its translation: CASGQSSYEQYF. The whole variable domain, filled in from reference TRBV28 and TRBJ2-7, reads DVKVTQSSRYLVKRTGEKVFLECVQDMDHENMFWYRQDPGLGLRLIYFSYDVKMKEKGDIPEGYSVSREKKERFSLILESASTNQTSMYLCASGQSSYEQYFGPGTRLTVT.

This clone has a single count. The V and J genes are TRBV28 and TRBJ1-2; a possible D gene is TRBD1 (6 bases). This CDR3 has 14 residues. The germline gives CDR1 MDHEN, CDR2 SYDVKM. V shed 6 bases and J shed 4 bases, with 15 bases lying between them. In DNA form, the CDR3 reads TGTGCCAGCAGACTGCCCCAGGGGTCCTATGGCTACACCTTC. Amino acids: CASRLPQGSYGYTF.

This chain uses TRBV28 with TRBJ1-2; TRBD1 might be the D (5 bases). Germline CDR1 reads MDHEN; CDR2 reads SYDVKM. V dropped 7 bases and J dropped 4 bases, with 16 bases sitting between them. The CDR3 has 14 residues. The chain's CDR3 is CASTDSQGLYGYTF. In nucleotides, the CDR3 is TGTGCCAGCACCGACTCCCAGGGCCTCTATGGCTACACCTTC.

This chain connects TRBV5-1 to TRBJ1-1; D is uncertain. Trimming stripped 0 bases from V and 0 bases from J, with 12 bases between. CDR3 length equals 16 residues. Per germline, CDR1 SGHRS and CDR2 YFSETQ. The CDR3 spells CASSLGVSMMNTEAFF. DNA of the CDR3: TGCGCCAGCAGCTTGGGGGTTTCGATGATGAACACTGAAGCTTTCTTT.

The chain employs TRBV15 and TRBJ2-3; the D is unclear. V dropped 0 bases and J dropped 6 bases, with 19 bases sitting between them. Germline V lookup: CDR1 LNHNV, CDR2 YYDKDF (reference sequence). The CDR3 contains 17 residues. Here the CDR3 DNA reads TGTGCCACCAGCAGAGAGGCAGGATGGAACCCATCGGATACGCAGTATTTT. Residues: CATSREAGWNPSDTQYF.

This chain joins TRBV30 and TRBJ1-5; D might be TRBD1 (6 bases). Trimming removed 1 base from V and 3 bases from J, with 7 bases in between. The CDR3 sequence is 13 residues long. Looked up from germline, CDR1 is GTSNPN and CDR2 is SVGIG (reference sequence). CDR3 in amino acids: CAWSAGVNQPQHF. CDR3 nucleotides: TGTGCCTGGAGTGCAGGGGTCAATCAGCCCCAGCATTTT.